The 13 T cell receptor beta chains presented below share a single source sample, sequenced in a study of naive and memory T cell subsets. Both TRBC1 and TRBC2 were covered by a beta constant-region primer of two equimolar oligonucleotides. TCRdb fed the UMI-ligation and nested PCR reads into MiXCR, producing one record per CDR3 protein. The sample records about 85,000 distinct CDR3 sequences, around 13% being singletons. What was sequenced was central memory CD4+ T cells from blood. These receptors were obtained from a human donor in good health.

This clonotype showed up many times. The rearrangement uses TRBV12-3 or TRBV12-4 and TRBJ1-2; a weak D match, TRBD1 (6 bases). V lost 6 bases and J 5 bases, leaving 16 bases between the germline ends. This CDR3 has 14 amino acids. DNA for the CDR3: TGTGCCAGCAGATTACAGGGAATTGAATATGGCTACACCTTC. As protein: CASRLQGIEYGYTF.

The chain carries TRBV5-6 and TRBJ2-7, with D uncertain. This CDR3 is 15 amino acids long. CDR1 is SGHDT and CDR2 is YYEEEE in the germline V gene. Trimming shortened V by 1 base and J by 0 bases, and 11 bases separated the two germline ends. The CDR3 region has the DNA TGTGCCAGCAGCTTGTCCAGCGCGAGCTCCTACGAGCAGTACTTC. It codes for CASSLSSASSYEQYF.

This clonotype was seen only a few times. CDR3 DNA: TGCGCCAGCAGCTTGGCCCCTGGGGCATCTGGCACAGATACGCAGTATTTT. Translating gives CASSLAPGASGTDTQYF. This chain connects TRBV5-1 to TRBJ2-3; tentatively, D is TRBD1 (5 bases). Between the trimmed V and J ends, which lost 0 bases and 1 base, there was a span of 15 bases. Germline-derived CDR1 and CDR2 are SGHRS and YFSETQ. The CDR3 consists of 17 residues.

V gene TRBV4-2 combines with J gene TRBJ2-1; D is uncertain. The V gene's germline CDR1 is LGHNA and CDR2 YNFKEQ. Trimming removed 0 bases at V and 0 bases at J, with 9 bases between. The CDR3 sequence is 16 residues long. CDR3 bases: TGTGCCAGCAGCCAAGAAACTCAGAGCTCCTACAATGAGCAGTTCTTC. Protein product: CASSQETQSSYNEQFF.

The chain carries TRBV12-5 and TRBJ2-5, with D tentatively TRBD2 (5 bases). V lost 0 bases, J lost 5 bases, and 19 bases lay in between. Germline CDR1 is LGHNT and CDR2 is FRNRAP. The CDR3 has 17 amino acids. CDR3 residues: CASGLVQSGRSYETQYF. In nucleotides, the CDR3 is TGTGCTAGTGGTTTGGTACAAAGCGGCAGATCGTATGAGACCCAGTACTTC.

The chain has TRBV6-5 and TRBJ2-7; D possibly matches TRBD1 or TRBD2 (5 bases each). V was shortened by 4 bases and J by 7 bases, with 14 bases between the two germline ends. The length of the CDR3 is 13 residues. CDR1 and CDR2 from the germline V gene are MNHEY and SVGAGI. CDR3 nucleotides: TGTGCCAGCAGTTCCCAACTTTGGGGGGAGCAGTACTTC. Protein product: CASSSQLWGEQYF.

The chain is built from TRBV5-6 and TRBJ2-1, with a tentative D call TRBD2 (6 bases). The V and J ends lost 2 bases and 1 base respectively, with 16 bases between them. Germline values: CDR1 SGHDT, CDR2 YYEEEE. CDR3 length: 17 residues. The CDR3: CASSFLGSGRSYNEQFF. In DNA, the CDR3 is TGTGCCAGCAGCTTCCTGGGGTCCGGGAGATCCTACAATGAGCAGTTCTTC.

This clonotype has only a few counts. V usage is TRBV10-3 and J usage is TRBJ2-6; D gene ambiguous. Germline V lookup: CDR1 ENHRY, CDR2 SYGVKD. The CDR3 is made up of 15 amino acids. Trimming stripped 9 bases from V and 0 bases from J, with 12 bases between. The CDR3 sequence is CAIGEALSGANVLTF. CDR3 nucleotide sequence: TGTGCCATTGGAGAGGCCCTCTCTGGGGCCAACGTCCTGACTTTC.

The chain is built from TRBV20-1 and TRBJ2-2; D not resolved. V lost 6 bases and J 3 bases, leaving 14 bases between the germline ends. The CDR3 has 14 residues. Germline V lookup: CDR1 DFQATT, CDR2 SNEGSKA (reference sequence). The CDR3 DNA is TGCAGTGCCAAAACCCCTAGGGACACCGGGGAGCTGTTTTTT. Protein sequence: CSAKTPRDTGELFF.

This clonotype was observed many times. This CDR3 is CASSLGDPRNADTQYF. In DNA, the CDR3 is TGTGCCAGCAGCTTAGGGGATCCGAGGAACGCAGATACGCAGTATTTT. The gene calls are TRBV7-6 and TRBJ2-3; D is unclear. V dropped 1 base and J dropped 4 bases, with 15 bases sitting between them. The germline V gene encodes CDR1 SGHVS and CDR2 FNYEAQ. The CDR3 loop spans 16 amino acids.

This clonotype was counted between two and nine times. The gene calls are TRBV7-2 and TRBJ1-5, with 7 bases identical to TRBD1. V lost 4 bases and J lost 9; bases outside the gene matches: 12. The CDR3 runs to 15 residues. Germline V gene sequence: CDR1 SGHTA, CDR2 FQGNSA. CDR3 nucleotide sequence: TGTGCCAGCAGCTCGTACAGGGGCTTGGAATCGCCCCAGCATTTT. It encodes CASSSYRGLESPQHF.

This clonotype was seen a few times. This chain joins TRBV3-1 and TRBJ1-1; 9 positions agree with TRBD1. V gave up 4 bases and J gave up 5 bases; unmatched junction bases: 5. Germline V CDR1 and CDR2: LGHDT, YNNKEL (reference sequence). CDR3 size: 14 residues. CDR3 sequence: CASSPTGGRTEAFF. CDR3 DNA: TGTGCCAGCAGCCCGACAGGGGGAAGGACTGAAGCTTTCTTT.

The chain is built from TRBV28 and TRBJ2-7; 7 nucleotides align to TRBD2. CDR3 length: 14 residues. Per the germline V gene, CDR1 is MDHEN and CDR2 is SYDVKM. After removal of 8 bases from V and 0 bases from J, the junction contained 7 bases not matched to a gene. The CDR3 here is CASLPAGSSYEQYF. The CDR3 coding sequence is TGTGCCAGCCTCCCAGCGGGGAGCTCCTACGAGCAGTACTTC.